In its sample, the clone carrying this TCR beta chain was seen a few times. Its antigen is as yet unknown. These data belong to a study of T cells after yellow fever vaccination. Study-wide points: Clonotypes shared by both compartments, CD4 and CD8, made up a small share. Most primary-vaccination clones reappeared after the booster (about 97% CD4, roughly 90% CD8).

TCRdb called the 5' RACE reads again in MiXCR, with one record for every CDR3 protein. This table has just over 250,000 distinct CDR3 sequences, roughly 5% appearing once. This CDR3 is 13 amino acids long. The V end lost 4 bases, the J end lost 5 bases, and 9 bases lay between the germline ends. Germline values: CDR1 SGDLS, CDR2 YYNGEE. V usage is TRBV9 and J usage is TRBJ2-2; D gene ambiguous. The TCR sequence derives from a man aged 18 to 30 who received the YFV17D yellow fever vaccine. Sample: CD4+ T cells sorted from PBMCs, taken on the day of the yellow fever booster vaccination. The CDR3 region has the DNA TGTGCCAGCAGCTCGACTGAGACCGGGGAGCTGTTTTTT. Its translation: CASSSTETGELFF.